The 28 T cell receptor beta chains given below trace back to one sample, sequenced in a study of T cell responses to AZD1222 COVID-19 vaccine. Profiled with immunoSEQ multiplex PCR; TCRdb holds only in-frame clones, not every one. Here the sample spans about 130,000 clones, 70% to 90% being singletons. Sequences were derived from peripheral blood, sampled on day 0 of AZD1222 vaccination. These receptors were obtained from an adult in good health.

J is TRBJ1-1 and V is TRBV5-1; D is perhaps TRBD1 (6 bases). The CDR3 totals 14 residues. Germline values: CDR1 SGHRS, CDR2 YFSETQ. Trimming took 2 bases from V and 9 from J, leaving 17 bases between them. CDR3 sequence (DNA): TGCGCCAGCAGCTTCGGACAGTCATCGAGGAAAGCTTTCTTT. Translation: CASSFGQSSRKAFF.

The chain's CDR3 is CASSKGEAHGPRETQYF. In DNA, the CDR3 is TGTGCCAGCAGCAAAGGGGAGGCTCACGGCCCGAGGGAGACCCAGTACTTC. The rearrangement joins TRBV21-1 to TRBJ2-5; the tabulated D call, TRBD2, remains unverified against the DNA. TRBV21-1 is a recognized pseudogene. This CDR3 has 17 amino acids.

This chain uses TRBV11-3 with TRBJ2-5; D gene unclear. Germline loops: CDR1 SGHNT, CDR2 YENEEA. V dropped 2 bases and J dropped 7 bases, with 17 bases sitting between them. The CDR3 spans 15 residues. Here the CDR3 reads CASSLTQASIGTQYF. The DNA of the CDR3 is TGTGCCAGCAGCTTAACTCAAGCCTCAATAGGGACCCAGTACTTC.

The V and J genes are TRBV5-1 and TRBJ2-7, with TRBD2 matching over 7 bases. The junction had 12 bases not matched to a gene; V was cut back by 3 bases and J by 6 bases. Germline lookup yields CDR1 SGHRS and CDR2 YFSETQ. This CDR3 spans 15 amino acids. CDR3 nucleotide sequence: TGCGCCAGCAGCTCTAGGGAGGGTCTAGCTAGCGAGCAGTACTTC. Translating it yields CASSSREGLASEQYF.

The gene calls are TRBV5-6 and TRBJ1-1; D is unclear. Trimming removed 0 bases at V and 0 bases at J, with 9 bases between. Germline assignment: CDR1 SGHDT and CDR2 YYEEEE. The CDR3 consists of 15 residues. CDR3 in amino acids: CASSLGLIMNTEAFF. CDR3 in DNA: TGTGCCAGCAGCTTGGGGCTAATCATGAACACTGAAGCTTTCTTT.

The chain joins TRBV3-1 (or the pseudogene TRBV3-2) to TRBJ1-1, with a possible D match to TRBD1 (5 bases). The germline V gene encodes CDR1 LGHDT and CDR2 YNNKEL (reference sequence). Trimming removed 0 bases from V and 5 bases from J, with 22 bases in between. The CDR3 is made up of 18 amino acids. The CDR3 protein is CASSQDSPWEGRRTEAFF. The CDR3 region has the DNA TGTGCCAGCAGCCAAGATTCGCCCTGGGAGGGGAGGCGGACTGAAGCTTTCTTT.

This chain connects TRBV18 to TRBJ2-7; 8 bases align to TRBD1. The V gene end was trimmed by 3 bases and the J gene end by 3 bases; junction bases not matched to a gene: 4. This CDR3 is built from 14 residues. Germline V lookup: CDR1 KGHSH, CDR2 LQKENI. The CDR3 here is CASSPLTGDYEQYF. The CDR3 nucleotides read TGTGCCAGCTCACCGCTGACAGGGGACTACGAGCAGTACTTC.

The chain is built from TRBV7-3 and TRBJ2-3; 13 nucleotides align to TRBD2. Germline V gives CDR1 SGHTA, CDR2 FQGTGA. The CDR3 totals 16 residues. V gave up 2 bases and J gave up 9 bases; unmatched junction bases: 8. The CDR3 is CASSLYGTSGKRTQYF. Written as DNA, the CDR3 is TGTGCCAGCAGCTTATACGGGACTAGCGGGAAGCGCACGCAGTATTTT.

This chain joins TRBV9 and TRBJ2-7; 10 bases are a match to TRBD1. Trimming removed 4 bases from V and 7 bases from J; junction bases left unmatched: 5. The CDR3 totals 13 residues. The germline gives CDR1 SGDLS, CDR2 YYNGEE. CDR3 in DNA: TGTGCCAGCAGCCCCGGGACAGGGGTTGAGCAGTACTTC. It yields the protein CASSPGTGVEQYF.

As regards this clone: A junction boundary mismatches the germline segment, possibly from a read error. V is TRBV29-1 and J is TRBJ1-2, with 8 bases aligning to TRBD1. The germline CDR1 and CDR2 sequences are SQVTM and ANQGSEA. The CDR3 is made up of 12 amino acids. The CDR3 nucleotides are TGCAGCGTTGAAGCAGTCAGTGGGACAGGTCTCTTC. Translated, it gives CSVEAVSGTGLF. The variable domain in full, with the rest retrieved from reference TRBV29-1 and TRBJ1-2, is SAVISQKPSRDICQRGTSLTIQCQVDSQVTMMFWYRQQPGQSLTLIATANQGSEATYESGFVIDKFPISRPNLTFSTLTVSNMSPEDSSIYLCSVEAVSGTGLFGSGTRLTVV.

This chain links TRBV10-3 with TRBJ1-1; 8 nucleotides match TRBD1. CDR1 is ENHRY and CDR2 is SYGVKD in the germline V gene. CDR3 length equals 13 residues. V lost 11 bases to trimming and J lost 1 base; unmatched junction nucleotides: 6. CDR3: CASAGTGNTEAFF. The CDR3, as DNA: TGTGCCTCGGCCGGGACAGGGAACACTGAAGCTTTCTTT.

V is TRBV4-2 and J is TRBJ1-2; TRBD1 is a possible D gene (5 bases). With 1 base removed from V and 5 bases from J, the gap between germline ends came to 17 bases. Germline V gives CDR1 LGHNA, CDR2 YNFKEQ. The CDR3 contains 16 residues. CDR3 in DNA: TGTGCCAGCAGCCAAGGCGTCCAGGGCGGTGGGTATGGCTACACCTTC. It is translated as CASSQGVQGGGYGYTF.

The chain employs TRBV3-1 (or the pseudogene TRBV3-2) and TRBJ1-3, with D perhaps matching TRBD1 (5 bases). Germline V gene lookup returns CDR1 LGHDT and CDR2 YNNKEL (reference sequence). The germline V and J ends were trimmed by 5 bases and 0 bases, with 11 bases remaining between them. The CDR3 covers 15 residues. Written as DNA, the CDR3 is TGTGCCAGCAGCTCACGGACAACCTCTGGAAACACCATATATTTT. It is translated as CASSSRTTSGNTIYF.

The V gene is TRBV5-1, the J gene TRBJ1-3; D call uncertain. Germline V CDR1 and CDR2: SGHRS, YFSETQ. Trimming pared 0 bases from V and 0 bases from J, leaving 13 bases between. The CDR3 runs to 17 residues. The CDR3 sequence: CASSLGPEAFSGNTIYF. As DNA, the CDR3 is TGCGCCAGCAGCTTGGGTCCCGAGGCATTCTCTGGAAACACCATATATTTT.

V gene TRBV20-1 combines with J gene TRBJ1-1, with D possibly being TRBD1 (6 bases). Germline loops: CDR1 DFQATT, CDR2 SNEGSKA (reference sequence). The CDR3 sequence is 14 residues long. The V end lost 3 bases, the J end lost 2 bases, and 13 bases lay between the germline ends. CDR3 in amino acids: CSASYGTTNTEAFF. CDR3 nucleotides: TGCAGTGCTAGTTACGGGACAACTAACACTGAAGCTTTCTTT.

The genes are TRBV7-9 and TRBJ2-7; 7 bases agree with TRBD1. Trimming took 2 bases from V and 4 from J; bases not matched to a gene: 11. Looked up from germline, CDR1 is SEHNR and CDR2 is FQNEAQ (reference sequence). The CDR3 extends over 16 amino acids. Here the CDR3 reads CASSLPGTDRRYEQYF. CDR3 DNA sequence: TGTGCCAGCAGCTTACCTGGGACAGACCGAAGATACGAGCAGTACTTC.

The genes are TRBV2 and TRBJ1-5; weak D call: TRBD1 (5 bases). The V and J ends lost 8 bases and 4 bases respectively, with 24 bases between them. This CDR3 spans 17 amino acids. CDR1 is SNHLY, CDR2 FYNNEI, per germline. CDR3 sequence (DNA): TGTGCCAGCGCCCACTTTACCAGGGCGGCTCGTAATCAGCCCCAGCATTTT. Its translation: CASAHFTRAARNQPQHF.

The CDR3 DNA reads TGTGCCAGCAGACGGGACCCAAGGGGGGAAGCTTTCTTT. Its protein is CASRRDPRGEAFF. V and J are TRBV7-2 and TRBJ1-1; perhaps TRBD1 as D (6 bases). Germline V gene sequence: CDR1 SGHTA, CDR2 FQGNSA. Trimming cost V 6 bases and J 8 bases, with 16 bases left between them. CDR3 size: 13 residues.

The chain joins TRBV5-1 to TRBJ1-3, with D hard to call. V lost 0 bases and J lost 0, with 7 bases in between. Germline V gene data show CDR1 as SGHRS and CDR2 as YFSETQ. The CDR3 is 15 amino acids. For the CDR3, the DNA is TGCGCCAGCAGCTTGGTGGCGGGCTCTGGAAACACCATATATTTT. This encodes CASSLVAGSGNTIYF.

This clone was counted once. The gene calls are TRBV18 and TRBJ1-2; no definite D call. The V end lost 3 bases, the J end lost 0 bases, and 11 bases lay between the germline ends. The CDR3 covers 15 residues. The germline V gene encodes CDR1 KGHSH and CDR2 LQKENI. CDR3 in DNA: TGTGCCAGCTCACCGCCGGGTAGAGCTAACTATGGCTACACCTTC. Its protein is CASSPPGRANYGYTF.

V usage is TRBV9 and J usage is TRBJ2-7; possibly TRBD1 for D (5 bases). The CDR3 contains 13 residues. Germline V CDR1 and CDR2: SGDLS, YYNGEE. Trimming removed 4 bases from V and 3 bases from J, with 11 bases in between. CDR3 nucleotides: TGTGCCAGCAGCCCCGAGACAGACTACGAGCAGTACTTC. Encoded protein: CASSPETDYEQYF.

The gene calls are TRBV2 and TRBJ1-5; D unresolved. The CDR3 consists of 11 residues. The germline CDR1 and CDR2 sequences are SNHLY and FYNNEI. Deletions cut 8 bases from V and 5 bases from J, with 7 bases between. The DNA of the CDR3 is TGTGCCAGCGGACCCCATCAGCCCCAGCATTTT. It codes for CASGPHQPQHF.

The gene calls are TRBV6-4 and TRBJ2-7; D possibly corresponds to TRBD1 (5 bases). Germline loops: CDR1 MRHNA, CDR2 SNTAGT. The V and J ends lost 1 base and 10 bases respectively, with 11 bases between them. This CDR3 contains 12 residues. CDR3: CASSDYQGFQYF. DNA of the CDR3: TGTGCCAGCAGTGACTATCAGGGTTTTCAGTACTTC.

The chain employs TRBV10-3 and TRBJ2-3, with 7 bases fitting TRBD2. CDR3 length: 19 amino acids. Germline V gene lookup returns CDR1 ENHRY and CDR2 SYGVKD. With 3 bases clipped from V and 4 bases from J, the junction kept 19 bases outside the gene matches. In nucleotides, the CDR3 is TGTGCCATCAGTGAATTCGCGGGAGCGAGGAAATCTAAGGCAGATACGCAGTATTTT. Amino acids: CAISEFAGARKSKADTQYF.

The chain has TRBV7-9 and TRBJ1-3, with a weak D call TRBD1 (5 bases). V was clipped by 5 bases and J by 0 bases, with 11 bases between them. This CDR3 has 15 residues. Germline V gene lookup returns CDR1 SEHNR and CDR2 FQNEAQ (reference sequence). The CDR3 sequence is CASSAGRLSGNTIYF. In nucleotides, the CDR3 is TGTGCCAGCAGCGCGGGACGGCTCTCTGGAAACACCATATATTTT.

The sample holds a few counts of this clone. CDR3 loop: CASSRILGLSSTDTQYF. CDR3 sequence (DNA): TGTGCCAGCAGCCGGATCCTGGGACTATCCAGCACAGATACGCAGTATTTT. The genes are TRBV13 and TRBJ2-3; 7 nucleotides match TRBD2. The germline V gene has CDR1 PRHDT and CDR2 FYEKMQ (reference sequence). The CDR3 has 17 residues. V shed 5 bases, J shed 0 bases, and the junction held 11 bases outside the gene matches.

The genes are TRBV30 and TRBJ2-1; D gene unclear. From germline, CDR1 is GTSNPN and CDR2 SVGIG (reference sequence). The CDR3 extends over 12 amino acids. V lost 3 bases and J lost 2, with 5 bases in between. The CDR3, as DNA: TGTGCCTGGAGCACCACCTACAATGAGCAGTTCTTC. Translation: CAWSTTYNEQFF.

This rearrangement joins TRBV12-3 or TRBV12-4 to TRBJ2-2; D is uncertain. V gave up 4 bases and J gave up 6 bases, with 9 bases separating them. The CDR3 has 13 amino acids. This CDR3 reads CASSWASSGELFF. The CDR3 DNA follows: TGTGCCAGCAGTTGGGCCTCGTCCGGGGAGCTGTTTTTT.